These 25 T cell receptor beta chains came from one sample sequenced in a study of cytomegalovirus exposure and HLA in healthy donors. PCR primers comprised 60 Vbeta and 13 Jbeta primers. The repertoire was sequenced with immunoSEQ multiplex PCR; TCRdb's copy has only in-frame clones and lacks some. The table records some 34,000 clones, approximately 67% of them present only once. Sequencing was performed on PBMCs. The receptors stem from a man between 35 and 55 years old in good health and CMV-seropositive.

The genes are TRBV7-7 and TRBJ2-2; weak D call: TRBD1 (7 bases). This CDR3 is 16 amino acids long. Trimming removed 5 bases at V and 1 base at J, with 14 bases between. Germline V gives CDR1 SSHAT, CDR2 FNYEAQ (reference sequence). The CDR3 region is CASSPSGGKNTGELFF. The CDR3, as DNA: TGTGCCAGCAGCCCATCAGGGGGGAAGAACACCGGGGAGCTGTTTTTT.

The V and J genes are TRBV7-8 and TRBJ1-5; D uncertain. There are 16 residues in the CDR3. V dropped 1 base and J dropped 0 bases, with 10 bases sitting between them. The V gene's germline CDR1 is SGHVS and CDR2 FQNEAQ. For the CDR3, the DNA is TGTGCCAGCAGCTTAGTGCTCGGTAATAGCAATCAGCCCCAGCATTTT. Residues: CASSLVLGNSNQPQHF.

This chain uses TRBV5-1 with TRBJ2-7; TRBD1 aligns across 8 bases. The CDR3 has 14 amino acids. Trimming removed 3 bases from V and 5 bases from J; junction bases left unmatched: 7. CDR1 is SGHRS and CDR2 is YFSETQ in the germline V gene. The chain's CDR3 is CASSSSTGVHEQYF. CDR3 sequence (DNA): TGCGCCAGCAGCTCATCGACAGGGGTCCACGAGCAGTACTTC.

This clone has a handful of counts. This chain joins TRBV6-5 and TRBJ2-7, with D perhaps TRBD1 (6 bases). This CDR3 comprises 14 residues. Germline assignment: CDR1 MNHEY and CDR2 SVGAGI. V shed 5 bases and J shed 3 bases, with 14 bases lying between them. The CDR3: CASSIQGPRYEQYF. The CDR3 nucleotides are TGTGCCAGCAGTATACAGGGTCCCCGCTACGAGCAGTACTTC.

The V gene is TRBV7-6, the J gene TRBJ2-1; TRBD2 aligns across 9 bases. The germline gives CDR1 SGHVS, CDR2 FNYEAQ. The CDR3 runs 16 residues. Trimming removed 0 bases from V and 4 bases from J; junction bases left unmatched: 4. The CDR3 DNA reads as TGTGCCAGCAGCTTAGCAAGTCTAGCGGGATACAATGAGCAGTTCTTC. It translates to CASSLASLAGYNEQFF.

This chain links TRBV7-8 with TRBJ2-7; 7 bases match TRBD2. The CDR3 spans 14 residues. Trimming at V came to 0 bases and at J to 5 bases, leaving 4 bases not matched to a gene. Looked up from germline, CDR1 is SGHVS and CDR2 is FQNEAQ. CDR3 DNA sequence: TGTGCCAGCAGCTTAGCGGGGGAGGGCCACGAGCAGTACTTC. It yields the protein CASSLAGEGHEQYF.

In its sample, this clone was seen once. The chain carries TRBV5-1 and TRBJ2-3, with 13 bases fitting TRBD2. Germline assignment: CDR1 SGHRS and CDR2 YFSETQ. Trimming at V came to 5 bases and at J to 3 bases, leaving 6 bases not matched to a gene. The CDR3 length is 16 residues. CDR3 DNA sequence: TGCGCCAGCAGACGACTAGCGGGGGGTACAACAGATACGCAGTATTTT. Protein product: CASRRLAGGTTDTQYF.

DNA for the CDR3: TGTGCCAGCAGTGAGGCTAGCACAGATACGCAGTATTTT. It translates to CASSEASTDTQYF. J is TRBJ2-3 and V is TRBV6-4; no reliable D call. This CDR3 is built from 13 residues. The V gene's germline CDR1 is MRHNA and CDR2 SNTAGT. V dropped 3 bases and J dropped 0 bases, with 4 bases sitting between them.

This chain connects TRBV7-8 to TRBJ1-2; unclear D gene. V lost 5 bases and J lost 4, with 20 bases in between. The CDR3 runs 16 residues. Germline V gene data show CDR1 as SGHVS and CDR2 as FQNEAQ. CDR3 in DNA: TGTGCCAGCAGCCCCGTATTGGACTCCGTTCTCTATGGCTACACCTTC. Residues: CASSPVLDSVLYGYTF.

The genes are TRBV11-1 and TRBJ1-1; weak D call: TRBD1 (5 bases). Germline V gene sequence: CDR1 SGHAT, CDR2 FQDESV (reference sequence). The ends were cut back, 6 bases at V and 2 bases at J, with 10 bases in the middle. The CDR3 is made up of 13 amino acids. The CDR3 DNA reads TGTGCCAGCAGACCTGACAGCAACACTGAAGCTTTCTTT. Translated: CASRPDSNTEAFF.

This rearrangement joins TRBV6-5 to TRBJ1-2; TRBD1 might be the D (5 bases). CDR1 is MNHEY, CDR2 SVGAGI, per germline. The CDR3 has 13 amino acids. Trimming cost V 6 bases and J 4 bases, with 12 bases left between them. CDR3 sequence (DNA): TGTGCCAGCAGCCCGACAGCTCGCTATGGCTACACCTTC. Its translation: CASSPTARYGYTF.

The chain uses TRBV5-6 and TRBJ1-1, with no clear D. This CDR3 has 14 amino acids. Germline assignment: CDR1 SGHDT and CDR2 YYEEEE. V lost 1 base and J lost 7, with 14 bases in between. The CDR3 is CASSLYGERGEAFF. The CDR3 region has the DNA TGTGCCAGCAGCTTGTACGGTGAACGCGGTGAAGCTTTCTTT.

The chain recombines TRBV6-6 with TRBJ2-3; D not resolved. Trimming cost V 6 bases and J 1 base, with 11 bases left between them. The CDR3 runs 14 residues. The germline gives CDR1 MNHNY, CDR2 SVGAGI (reference sequence). The CDR3 coding sequence is TGTGCCAGCAGCCGTTTCTCCGGCACAGATACGCAGTATTTT. Translation gives CASSRFSGTDTQYF.

The J gene is TRBJ1-5, the V gene TRBV18; D gene unclear. V gave up 3 bases and J gave up 7 bases, with 10 bases separating them. The CDR3 contains 13 residues. Germline V gene data show CDR1 as KGHSH and CDR2 as LQKENI. The CDR3 sequence: CASSPSRSQPQHF. CDR3 in DNA: TGTGCCAGCTCACCGAGCAGGTCCCAGCCCCAGCATTTT.

This chain links TRBV27 with TRBJ2-5, with 7 bases matching TRBD2. Germline V CDR1 and CDR2: MNHEY, SMNVEV (reference sequence). This CDR3 region has 15 residues. The junction had 10 bases not matched to a gene; V was cut back by 6 bases and J by 3 bases. In nucleotides, the CDR3 is TGTGCCAGCAGCTCGGGGAGGGGCTGGAAAGAGACCCAGTACTTC. Its protein product is CASSSGRGWKETQYF.

The V and J genes are TRBV6-1 and TRBJ1-5; a possible D gene is TRBD1 (6 bases). V lost 6 bases and J lost 2, with 11 bases in between. This CDR3 is 14 amino acids long. Germline V gene lookup returns CDR1 MNHNS and CDR2 SASEGT. The CDR3 loop is CASSYRAGNQPQHF. CDR3 nucleotide sequence: TGTGCCAGCAGCTACAGGGCCGGCAATCAGCCCCAGCATTTT.

V and J are TRBV28 and TRBJ2-7; the D is unclear. V was trimmed by 5 bases and J by 1 base, leaving 3 bases between them. Germline loops: CDR1 MDHEN, CDR2 SYDVKM. This CDR3 is 11 amino acids long. CDR3 loop: CASSQSYEQYF. The CDR3 region has the DNA TGTGCCAGCAGTCAATCCTACGAGCAGTACTTC.

CDR3 loop: CASSQDPQGAFGNTIYF. The CDR3 nucleotides read TGCGCCAGCAGCCAAGATCCCCAGGGGGCTTTTGGAAACACCATATATTTT. This sequence joins TRBV4-1 and TRBJ1-3; 8 bases agree with TRBD1. With V trimmed by 0 bases and J by 3 bases, 7 bases remained unmatched. This CDR3 contains 17 residues. Germline V gene sequence: CDR1 MGHRA, CDR2 YSYEKL.

The V gene is TRBV18, the J gene TRBJ1-1; D might be TRBD1 (6 bases). The germline CDR1 and CDR2 sequences are KGHSH and LQKENI. The CDR3 is 15 amino acids. V lost 3 bases and J 6 bases, leaving 17 bases between the germline ends. The CDR3 coding sequence is TGTGCCAGCTCACCCGGGGGGGCAAGCGTGGCTGAAGCTTTCTTT. As protein: CASSPGGASVAEAFF. Complete variable domain (other parts from reference TRBV18 and TRBJ1-1): NAGVMQNPRHLVRRRGQEARLRCSPMKGHSHVYWYRQLPEEGLKFMVYLQKENIIDESGMPKERFSAEFPKEGPSILRIQQVVRGDSAAYFCASSPGGASVAEAFFGQGTRLTVV.

This clone came up a few times. J is TRBJ1-2 and V is TRBV9; the D gene is possibly TRBD1 (6 bases). CDR1 and CDR2 from the germline V gene are SGDLS and YYNGEE. V dropped 3 bases and J dropped 8 bases, with 17 bases sitting between them. This CDR3 contains 14 residues. The CDR3: CASSAGGGAEGYTF. CDR3 nucleotide sequence: TGTGCCAGCAGCGCCGGAGGGGGGGCTGAAGGCTACACCTTC.

The chain uses TRBV7-9 and TRBJ2-5, with TRBD1 identical over 7 bases. V lost 6 bases to trimming and J lost 11 bases; unmatched junction nucleotides: 18. Per the germline V gene, CDR1 is SEHNR and CDR2 is FQNEAQ (reference sequence). This CDR3 has 15 residues. Here the CDR3 reads CASRPGTAISMEQYF. Here the CDR3 DNA reads TGTGCCAGCAGACCCGGGACAGCAATATCCATGGAGCAGTACTTC.

The V gene is TRBV28, the J gene TRBJ1-6; tentatively, D is TRBD1 (6 bases). Germline CDR1 and CDR2: MDHEN and SYDVKM. The V and J ends lost 6 bases and 2 bases respectively, with 17 bases between them. This CDR3 is built from 17 residues. The CDR3 nucleotides are TGTGCCAGCAGGAGTCTTCAGGGGATGGCCTATAATTCACCCCTCCACTTT. This sequence encodes CASRSLQGMAYNSPLHF. The full variable domain, rest sourced from reference TRBV28 and TRBJ1-6, is DVKVTQSSRYLVKRTGEKVFLECVQDMDHENMFWYRQDPGLGLRLIYFSYDVKMKEKGDIPEGYSVSREKKERFSLILESASTNQTSMYLCASRSLQGMAYNSPLHFGNGTRLTVT.

V usage is TRBV29-1 and J usage is TRBJ1-1; 12 bases are a match to TRBD1. The CDR3 sequence is 16 residues long. V lost 4 bases, J lost 0 bases, and 6 bases stayed unmatched. Germline CDR1 reads SQVTM; CDR2 reads ANQGSEA. The CDR3 spells CSVGGTGGLMNTEAFF. In nucleotides, the CDR3 is TGCAGCGTTGGGGGGACAGGGGGCCTGATGAACACTGAAGCTTTCTTT.

The chain couples TRBV27 to TRBJ2-3; D perhaps matches TRBD2 (6 bases). Per germline, CDR1 MNHEY and CDR2 SMNVEV (reference sequence). V gave up 2 bases and J gave up 2 bases, with 14 bases separating them. The CDR3 sequence is 16 residues long. This chain's CDR3 is CASSLGRGGDTDTQYF. The CDR3 nucleotides read TGTGCCAGCAGTTTAGGGCGGGGTGGGGACACAGATACGCAGTATTTT.

In this sample, this clone turned up a few times. The chain recombines TRBV2 with TRBJ1-5; D gene uncertain. The CDR3 is made up of 14 amino acids. The germline V gene encodes CDR1 SNHLY and CDR2 FYNNEI. The V gene lost 7 bases and the J gene lost 3 bases, with 13 bases spanning the gap. CDR3 loop: CASTGMSSNQPQHF. CDR3 DNA: TGTGCCAGCACGGGGATGAGCTCCAATCAGCCCCAGCATTTT. Full variable domain (missing parts from reference TRBV2 and TRBJ1-5): EPEVTQTPSHQVTQMGQEVILRCVPISNHLYFYWYRQILGQKVEFLVSFYNNEISEKSEIFDDQFSVERPDGSNFTLKIRSTKLEDSAMYFCASTGMSSNQPQHFGDGTRLSIL.